The 15 T cell receptor beta chains given below trace back to one sample, sequenced in a study of cytomegalovirus exposure and HLA in healthy donors. The study ran its PCR with 60 Vbeta and 13 Jbeta primers. Produced via immunoSEQ multiplex PCR; TCRdb's table is partial and in-frame only. Its table records around 120,000 clones. The sample comprised PBMCs. These receptors were taken from a man aged 18 to 30 in good health and CMV-seronegative.

The CDR3 reads CASSRKTGGNEQFF. The CDR3 DNA reads as TGTGCCAGCTCCCGCAAGACAGGGGGCAATGAGCAGTTCTTC. This chain connects TRBV2 to TRBJ2-1, with 9 nucleotides matching TRBD1. The CDR3 spans 14 residues. J lost 6 bases, V lost 8 bases, and 8 bases had no gene match. Germline V gene data show CDR1 as SNHLY and CDR2 as FYNNEI.

V usage is TRBV2 and J usage is TRBJ1-4; tentative D call: TRBD1 (5 bases). Germline V gene lookup returns CDR1 SNHLY and CDR2 FYNNEI. Between the trimmed V and J ends, which lost 2 bases and 7 bases, there was a span of 17 bases. The CDR3 loop spans 16 amino acids. Here the CDR3 reads CASSENLGGAAEKLFF. CDR3 DNA: TGTGCCAGCAGTGAAAACTTAGGTGGGGCGGCTGAAAAACTGTTTTTT.

The chain carries TRBV2 and TRBJ1-2; D is ambiguous. This CDR3 has 15 amino acids. The germline CDR1 and CDR2 sequences are SNHLY and FYNNEI. The ends were cut back, 11 bases at V and 8 bases at J, with 27 bases in the middle. The CDR3 sequence is CAASSRNPGTFGYTF. As DNA, the CDR3 is TGTGCCGCATCAAGCCGGAACCCGGGAACGTTCGGCTACACCTTC.

The chain has TRBV28 and TRBJ2-6; D is perhaps TRBD1 (5 bases). The CDR3 has 17 amino acids. Trimming shortened V by 5 bases and J by 1 base, and 15 bases separated the two germline ends. CDR1 MDHEN and CDR2 SYDVKM come from the germline V gene. CDR3 DNA sequence: TGTGCCAGCAGTACTCGATGGGGCGCGTCTGGGGCCAACGTCCTGACTTTC. It translates to CASSTRWGASGANVLTF.

The V and J genes are TRBV29-1 and TRBJ1-2, with a tentative D call TRBD1 (5 bases). This CDR3 region has 11 residues. V was clipped by 6 bases and J by 6 bases, with 11 bases between them. Germline V gene sequence: CDR1 SQVTM, CDR2 ANQGSEA. CDR3 in DNA: TGCAGCGTAGGGGCAGGAGATGGCTACACCTTC. Translation gives CSVGAGDGYTF.

This chain joins TRBV28 and TRBJ1-2; possibly TRBD1 for D (5 bases). Trimming stripped 8 bases from V and 8 bases from J, with 27 bases between. Germline V gene data show CDR1 as MDHEN and CDR2 as SYDVKM. The CDR3 contains 16 residues. The CDR3 sequence is CASGLGVGQLVKGYTF. CDR3 DNA: TGTGCCAGCGGGCTTGGGGTAGGACAATTAGTGAAAGGCTACACCTTC.

J is TRBJ1-4 and V is TRBV5-1; 8 nucleotides line up with TRBD1. V lost 2 bases, J lost 12 bases, and 6 bases stayed unmatched. Germline loops: CDR1 SGHRS, CDR2 YFSETQ. The CDR3 runs 13 residues. The CDR3 region has the DNA TGCGCCAGCAGCTTATTGGGACAGGCTCAACTGTTTTTT. It translates to CASSLLGQAQLFF.

The chain carries TRBV14 and TRBJ1-1, with D possibly being TRBD1 (6 bases). This CDR3 spans 15 amino acids. Trimming left V 3 bases short and J 1 base short, with 12 bases between. Germline V lookup: CDR1 SGHDN, CDR2 FVKESK. CDR3 amino acids: CASSHRTAWNTEAFF. CDR3 coding DNA: TGTGCCAGCAGCCATAGGACAGCGTGGAACACTGAAGCTTTCTTT.

The genes are TRBV19 and TRBJ2-1; 13 bases are shared with TRBD2. The J segment lost 0 bases and the V segment lost 7 bases, leaving 6 bases of the junction unmatched. The germline V gene has CDR1 LNHDA and CDR2 SQIVND (reference sequence). There are 17 residues in the CDR3. CDR3 in DNA: TGTGCCAGTATGGGGACTAGCGGGGCCAGCTCCTACAATGAGCAGTTCTTC. It is translated as CASMGTSGASSYNEQFF.

V is TRBV11-3 and J is TRBJ2-2; D ambiguous. The CDR3 totals 13 residues. Germline-derived CDR1 and CDR2 are SGHNT and YENEEA. V gave up 0 bases and J gave up 5 bases, with 4 bases separating them. The DNA for the CDR3 is TGTGCCAGCAGCTTAGATCCAACCGGGGAGCTGTTTTTT. Protein sequence: CASSLDPTGELFF.

V gene TRBV19 combines with J gene TRBJ2-7, with 14 positions matching TRBD2. CDR3 length: 16 amino acids. From germline, CDR1 is LNHDA and CDR2 SQIVND (reference sequence). V was clipped by 4 bases and J by 7 bases; unmatched bases: 9. Here the CDR3 DNA reads TGTGCCAGTAGTACCGGTGGACTAGCGGGGGGCGGAGAGCAGTACTTC. This translates into CASSTGGLAGGGEQYF.

V gene TRBV28 combines with J gene TRBJ2-1; 10 positions match TRBD2. Germline CDR1 MDHEN, CDR2 SYDVKM. The CDR3 length is 15 residues. With 5 bases clipped from V and 8 bases from J, the junction kept 9 bases outside the gene matches. The CDR3 region has the DNA TGTGCCAGCAGTCCCATACGGAGCGGGAGGGATGAGCAGTTCTTC. It encodes CASSPIRSGRDEQFF.

J is TRBJ1-2 and V is TRBV6-1; 9 nucleotides agree with TRBD1. The V segment lost 4 bases and the J segment 3 bases; nucleotides outside the gene matches: 6. Germline CDR1 reads MNHNS; CDR2 reads SASEGT. CDR3 length: 15 amino acids. The CDR3, as DNA: TGTGCCAGCAGTGCACAACAGGGGGCTGACTATGGCTACACCTTC. Its protein product is CASSAQQGADYGYTF.

The chain recombines TRBV5-4 with TRBJ1-1, with 7 positions matching TRBD1. Germline V gene lookup returns CDR1 SGHNT and CDR2 YYREEE (reference sequence). The CDR3 is 15 amino acids. The J segment lost 5 bases and the V segment lost 4 bases, leaving 11 bases of the junction unmatched. CDR3 coding DNA: TGTGCCAGCAGCAACCGGGCTTTCAGGGGGACTGAAGCTTTCTTT. Amino acids: CASSNRAFRGTEAFF.

The chain is built from TRBV5-1 and TRBJ2-7; D not certain. Germline V gene lookup returns CDR1 SGHRS and CDR2 YFSETQ. This CDR3 is 12 amino acids long. Trimming removed 1 base at V and 6 bases at J, with 8 bases between. The DNA of the CDR3 is TGCGCCAGCAGCTTGACCCAAGCCGAGCAGTACTTC. This gives the protein CASSLTQAEQYF.